These 17 T cell receptor beta chains came from one sample sequenced in a study of blood T cell repertoires in COVID-19. Profiling relied on immunoSEQ multiplex PCR, and the TCRdb table lists in-frame clones only, not all of them. The sample consists of 95,000 to 110,000 clones, roughly 90% of them appearing once. What was sequenced was peripheral blood. The receptors were sampled from a human donor in a cohort sampled during active COVID-19.

The rearrangement uses TRBV6-5 and TRBJ2-2, with 8 bases fitting TRBD1. Trimming cost V 6 bases and J 4 bases; bases outside gene matches: 4. The CDR3 runs 14 residues. Germline V gene sequence: CDR1 MNHEY, CDR2 SVGAGI. Here the CDR3 reads CASRSTGGTGELFF. The CDR3 coding sequence is TGTGCCAGCAGGTCCACAGGGGGCACCGGGGAGCTGTTTTTT.

The chain joins TRBV6-5 to TRBJ1-2, with a possible D match to TRBD1 (5 bases). The V and J ends lost 0 bases and 4 bases respectively, with 12 bases between them. This CDR3 spans 15 amino acids. Per germline, CDR1 MNHEY and CDR2 SVGAGI. The CDR3 is CASSYSPTASYGYTF. For the CDR3, the DNA is TGTGCCAGCAGTTACTCGCCGACAGCGTCCTATGGCTACACCTTC.

The chain links TRBV5-1 to TRBJ2-6; D is possibly TRBD2 (5 bases). The V gene lost 1 base and the J gene lost 3 bases, with 17 bases spanning the gap. Per germline, CDR1 SGHRS and CDR2 YFSETQ. This CDR3 contains 18 residues. CDR3 nucleotide sequence: TGCGCCAGCAGCTTGAGACTTGCAGCAGAGGGTGGGGCCAACGTCCTGACTTTC. It is translated as CASSLRLAAEGGANVLTF.

This chain uses TRBV6-5 with TRBJ2-7; the D gene is possibly TRBD2 (6 bases). Trimming shortened V by 3 bases and J by 2 bases, and 17 bases separated the two germline ends. The length of the CDR3 is 16 residues. CDR1 is MNHEY, CDR2 SVGAGI, per germline. Here the CDR3 reads CASSYHRSAGPYEQYF. DNA of the CDR3: TGTGCCAGCAGTTATCATCGTTCGGCGGGACCCTACGAGCAGTACTTC.

This clone was counted only a few times. The chain carries TRBV7-9 and TRBJ2-1, with TRBD2 matching over 11 bases. Trimming removed 1 base from V and 8 bases from J; junction bases left unmatched: 7. CDR3 size: 16 residues. Germline V CDR1 and CDR2: SEHNR, FQNEAQ (reference sequence). CDR3 protein: CASSLGSGGARDEQFF. The CDR3 nucleotides are TGTGCCAGCAGCTTAGGTAGCGGGGGGGCCCGGGATGAGCAGTTCTTC.

The chain joins TRBV4-3 to TRBJ1-1, with D possibly being TRBD1 (5 bases). Germline values: CDR1 LGHNA, CDR2 YSLEER. V lost 0 bases and J lost 0, with 11 bases in between. The CDR3 is made up of 16 amino acids. CDR3 loop: CASSQDRAGMNTEAFF. CDR3 DNA sequence: TGCGCCAGCAGCCAAGATAGGGCAGGGATGAACACTGAAGCTTTCTTT.

V gene TRBV6-6 combines with J gene TRBJ1-1; the D gene is possibly TRBD1 (5 bases). This CDR3 has 14 residues. Germline CDR1 is MNHNY and CDR2 is SVGAGI (reference sequence). Trimming took off 3 bases at V and 5 bases at J, with 13 bases between the two ends. CDR3 coding DNA: TGTGCCAGCAGTTATGTAAGGGAGGGGACTGAAGCTTTCTTT. The encoded protein is CASSYVREGTEAFF.

This chain joins TRBV5-1 and TRBJ2-5; D not certain. Deletions cut 2 bases from V and 5 bases from J, with 4 bases between. Germline-derived CDR1 and CDR2 are SGHRS and YFSETQ. The CDR3 length is 11 residues. CDR3 in amino acids: CASSFAETQYF. The DNA of the CDR3 is TGCGCCAGCAGCTTCGCGGAGACCCAGTACTTC.

This clone was seen only once. V is TRBV4-1 and J is TRBJ1-2; no clear D gene. Germline V gene sequence: CDR1 MGHRA, CDR2 YSYEKL. This CDR3 is built from 16 residues. V was shortened by 4 bases and J by 0 bases, with 15 bases between the two germline ends. DNA of the CDR3: TGCGCCAGCAGCCTCTCTAGAGGCACCACTAACTATGGCTACACCTTC. It yields the protein CASSLSRGTTNYGYTF.

The chain employs TRBV4-3 and TRBJ1-2; 7 bases align to TRBD1. From germline, CDR1 is LGHNA and CDR2 YSLEER. This CDR3 comprises 15 residues. The J segment lost 4 bases and the V segment lost 1 base, leaving 6 bases of the junction unmatched. In DNA form, the CDR3 reads TGCGCCAGCAGCCAAGGTTCACAGGGGAGCTATGGCTACACCTTC. Its translation is CASSQGSQGSYGYTF.

This clone was observed many times. The V and J genes are TRBV27 and TRBJ2-7; D unresolved. With 1 base removed from V and 0 bases from J, the gap between germline ends came to 7 bases. This CDR3 spans 14 amino acids. Germline CDR1 reads MNHEY; CDR2 reads SMNVEV (reference sequence). In nucleotides, the CDR3 is TGTGCCAGCAGTTTATTTACTGGCTCCTACGAGCAGTACTTC. Its protein is CASSLFTGSYEQYF.

The chain links TRBV7-8 to TRBJ2-3; a weak D match, TRBD2 (7 bases). The germline V gene encodes CDR1 SGHVS and CDR2 FQNEAQ. The CDR3 is made up of 16 amino acids. Trimming took 0 bases from V and 8 from J, leaving 18 bases between them. The CDR3 region is CASSLAGGAGQTTQYF. For the CDR3, the DNA is TGTGCCAGCAGCTTAGCGGGGGGGGCCGGTCAGACTACGCAGTATTTT.

The chain links TRBV24-1 to TRBJ2-3; D gene ambiguous. V was pared by 1 base and J by 6 bases, with 10 bases between. The CDR3 totals 14 residues. Germline V gene data show CDR1 as KGHDR and CDR2 as SFDVKD. The CDR3, as DNA: TGTGCCACCAGTGATTTTCCGGCCGGGGATACGCAGTATTTT. Amino acids: CATSDFPAGDTQYF.

The rearrangement joins TRBV9 to TRBJ1-2, with D maybe TRBD1 (5 bases). This CDR3 is built from 12 residues. The germline V and J ends were trimmed by 2 bases and 6 bases, with 8 bases remaining between them. CDR1 is SGDLS, CDR2 YYNGEE, per germline. The CDR3 sequence: CASSVGGNGYTF. The CDR3 coding sequence is TGTGCCAGCAGCGTCGGGGGTAATGGCTACACCTTC.

The CDR3 region has the DNA TGTGCCAGCTCGCCTGCACTTTTAGCGGGGAACCAAGAGACCCAGTACTTC. Its translation: CASSPALLAGNQETQYF. The chain recombines TRBV18 with TRBJ2-5; the match to TRBD2 covers 8 bases. Germline CDR1 KGHSH, CDR2 LQKENI. The CDR3 consists of 17 residues. V lost 6 bases, J lost 0 bases, and 12 bases stayed unmatched.

The chain joins TRBV7-6 to TRBJ1-3; no firm D call. V was trimmed by 4 bases and J by 2 bases, leaving 9 bases between them. In germline, CDR1 is SGHVS, CDR2 FNYEAQ. The CDR3 is made up of 14 amino acids. The CDR3 reads CASSSSTAGNTIYF. The CDR3 DNA is TGTGCCAGCAGCTCAAGTACGGCTGGAAACACCATATATTTT.

The chain joins TRBV3-1 (or the pseudogene TRBV3-2) to TRBJ2-1; 8 bases fit TRBD2. The CDR3 extends over 16 amino acids. The germline CDR1 and CDR2 sequences are LGHDT and YNNKEL (reference sequence). V was pared by 1 base and J by 0 bases, with 2 bases of the junction left unmatched. CDR3 loop: CASSQGTSGSYNEQFF. As DNA, the CDR3 is TGTGCCAGCAGCCAAGGAACTAGCGGCTCCTACAATGAGCAGTTCTTC.